The 27 T cell receptor beta chains given below trace back to one sample, sequenced in a study of CD8+ T cells in alopecia areata. Treatment meaning: oral pan-JAK inhibitor, 5-10 mg twice daily. After isolation, RNA underwent reverse transcription to generate cDNA as the sequencing template. Assay: immunoSEQ multiplex PCR; the TCRdb copy retains only in-frame clones and omits some. The repertoire holds fewer than 250,000 clones, about 60% seen once, with less than 0.8% in the top ten. This material consisted of CD4+ T cells sorted from blood, taken at week 4, from a patient treated with tofacitinib. The receptors shown here come from a human donor with alopecia areata.

The V gene is TRBV5-1, the J gene TRBJ2-1; 7 nucleotides line up with TRBD1. Germline lookup yields CDR1 SGHRS and CDR2 YFSETQ. There are 15 residues in the CDR3. V lost 2 bases to trimming and J lost 7 bases; unmatched junction nucleotides: 9. CDR3 bases: TGCGCCAGCAGCTTAATCGTTGGGACAGAGAATGAGCAGTTCTTC. Translated, it gives CASSLIVGTENEQFF.

The rearrangement uses TRBV7-2 and TRBJ2-3; 9 bases agree with TRBD2. Losses at the gene ends were 1 base for V and 6 bases for J; bases not matched to a gene: 5. Per germline, CDR1 SGHTA and CDR2 FQGNSA. The CDR3 runs 15 residues. The CDR3 DNA reads TGTGCCAGCAGCTTAGGTTTGCTAGCGGGGGATACGCAGTATTTT. Translating it yields CASSLGLLAGDTQYF.

The rearrangement uses TRBV6-1 and TRBJ2-7, with 7 bases matching TRBD1. Germline V gives CDR1 MNHNS, CDR2 SASEGT. V trimming: 0 bases; J trimming: 5 bases; junction bases outside the gene matches: 7. The CDR3 runs to 15 residues. The CDR3 DNA is TGTGCCAGCAGTGAAGCTATGAGACAGGGCCACGAGCAGTACTTC. Translating it yields CASSEAMRQGHEQYF.

This sequence joins TRBV4-1 and TRBJ1-2; TRBD1 matches 9 bases. V was pared by 4 bases and J by 3 bases, with 6 bases of the junction left unmatched. There are 15 residues in the CDR3. In germline, CDR1 is MGHRA, CDR2 YSYEKL. The DNA for the CDR3 is TGCGCCAGCAGCCTTGGGACAGGGCAGGACTATGGCTACACCTTC. Its translation is CASSLGTGQDYGYTF.

This clone was detected a few times. This rearrangement joins TRBV4-3 to TRBJ2-5, with TRBD2 as a possible D gene (5 bases). V lost 3 bases, J lost 4 bases, and 9 bases lay in between. Germline CDR1 is LGHNA and CDR2 is YSLEER. The CDR3 runs 13 residues. The CDR3 protein is CASSQGSGETQYF. In DNA, the CDR3 is TGCGCCAGCAGCCAGGGGAGTGGAGAGACCCAGTACTTC.

V usage is TRBV27 and J usage is TRBJ2-3; D not resolved. Germline lookup yields CDR1 MNHEY and CDR2 SMNVEV (reference sequence). The CDR3 extends over 13 amino acids. Trimming removed 8 bases at V and 4 bases at J, with 13 bases between. CDR3 sequence: CASPEKDADTQYF. CDR3 nucleotides: TGTGCCAGCCCTGAAAAGGACGCAGATACGCAGTATTTT.

The V call is TRBV11-1, the J call TRBJ2-7; 7 nucleotides line up with TRBD1. CDR1 SGHAT and CDR2 FQDESV come from the germline V gene (reference sequence). Trimming removed 5 bases from V and 3 bases from J; junction bases left unmatched: 13. CDR3 length: 16 amino acids. CDR3 region: CASSPDRDRPFYEQYF. Written as DNA, the CDR3 is TGTGCCAGCAGCCCAGACCGGGACAGACCCTTCTACGAGCAGTACTTC. The full variable domain, in which reference TRBV11-1 and TRBJ2-7 provide the parts outside the CDR3, is EAEVAQSPRYKITEKSQAVAFWCDPISGHATLYWYRQILGQGPELLVQFQDESVVDDSQLPKDRFSAERLKGVDSTLKIQPAELGDSAMYLCASSPDRDRPFYEQYFGPGTRLTVT.

This clone was recorded only once. The rearrangement uses TRBV2 and TRBJ2-7; D gene unclear. The CDR3 has 13 residues. V was trimmed by 6 bases and J by 0 bases, leaving 9 bases between them. Germline CDR1 is SNHLY and CDR2 is FYNNEI. As DNA, the CDR3 is TGTGCCAGCAGGGTGGACGGCTCCTACGAGCAGTACTTC. Translated, it gives CASRVDGSYEQYF.

The chain uses TRBV14 and TRBJ2-5; 8 bases align to TRBD1. The CDR3 loop spans 15 amino acids. The junction had 8 bases not matched to a gene; V was cut back by 3 bases and J by 5 bases. The germline gives CDR1 SGHDN, CDR2 FVKESK. CDR3 bases: TGTGCCAGCAGCCACAGGACAGGGAGCTTGGAGACCCAGTACTTC. This gives the protein CASSHRTGSLETQYF. The full variable domain, its missing parts supplied by reference TRBV14 and TRBJ2-5, is EAGVTQFPSHSVIEKGQTVTLRCDPISGHDNLYWYRRVMGKEIKFLLHFVKESKQDESGMPNNRFLAERTGGTYSTLKVQPAELEDSGVYFCASSHRTGSLETQYFGPGTRLLVL.

CDR3 sequence (DNA): TGCGCCAGCAGCTTGGTGGGACAGCAAGAGACCCAGTACTTC. Translation gives CASSLVGQQETQYF. V usage is TRBV5-1 and J usage is TRBJ2-5; TRBD1 matches 7 bases. Germline V gives CDR1 SGHRS, CDR2 YFSETQ. V lost 0 bases, J lost 2 bases, and 1 base stayed unmatched. The CDR3 extends over 14 amino acids.

Of note for this clone: This sample includes further DNA sequences coding for the same CDR3. The chain joins TRBV2 to TRBJ2-1; 8 bases map to TRBD2. Per germline, CDR1 SNHLY and CDR2 FYNNEI. CDR3 length equals 14 residues. The V segment lost 4 bases and the J segment 2 bases; nucleotides outside the gene matches: 1. The CDR3 region is CASSALAAYNEQFF. CDR3 sequence (DNA): TGTGCCAGCAGTGCACTAGCGGCCTACAATGAGCAGTTCTTC.

This clone has just one count. This chain joins TRBV28 and TRBJ2-1; a possible D gene is TRBD2 (5 bases). CDR1 is MDHEN and CDR2 is SYDVKM in the germline V gene. The CDR3 length is 14 residues. Between the trimmed V and J ends, which lost 5 bases and 4 bases, there was a span of 12 bases. CDR3 residues: CASSLGVGYNEQFF. The DNA of the CDR3 is TGTGCCAGCAGTCTGGGAGTGGGGTACAATGAGCAGTTCTTC.

This clone is a singleton in its sample. Additional DNA sequences in this sample encode the identical CDR3. CDR3 nucleotide sequence: TGCGCCAGCAGCTTGGACAATAATCAGCCCCAGCATTTT. Translating gives CASSLDNNQPQHF. This chain uses TRBV5-1 with TRBJ1-5, with D unclear. Deletions cut 0 bases from V and 4 bases from J, with 5 bases between. The CDR3 has 13 residues. Germline V lookup: CDR1 SGHRS, CDR2 YFSETQ.

The chain joins TRBV7-2 to TRBJ2-1; TRBD2 agrees at 11 bases. The length of the CDR3 is 16 residues. The germline V gene encodes CDR1 SGHTA and CDR2 FQGNSA. With 4 bases clipped from V and 4 bases from J, the junction kept 6 bases outside the gene matches. This CDR3 is CASSSYGTSGYNEQFF. The CDR3 coding sequence is TGTGCCAGCAGCTCCTACGGGACTAGCGGTTACAATGAGCAGTTCTTC.

The chain is built from TRBV5-4 and TRBJ2-2; TRBD1 matches 8 bases. Germline values: CDR1 SGHNT, CDR2 YYREEE (reference sequence). The CDR3 is 15 amino acids. V was clipped by 4 bases and J by 2 bases; unmatched bases: 4. The CDR3 loop reads CASSADRGNTGELFF. Here the CDR3 DNA reads TGTGCCAGCAGCGCTGACAGGGGAAACACCGGGGAGCTGTTTTTT.

The rearrangement uses TRBV9 and TRBJ2-7, with 8 bases matching TRBD2. Germline loops: CDR1 SGDLS, CDR2 YYNGEE. The V and J ends lost 4 bases and 2 bases, in that order; junction bases with no gene match: 8. The CDR3 runs to 15 residues. The CDR3 spells CASSLGLEPPYEQYF. CDR3 DNA: TGTGCCAGCAGCTTGGGACTAGAGCCACCCTACGAGCAGTACTTC. The full variable domain, completed using reference TRBV9 and TRBJ2-7, is DSGVTQTPKHLITATGQRVTLRCSPRSGDLSVYWYQQSLDQGLQFLIQYYNGEERAKGNILERFSAQQFPDLHSELNLSSLELGDSALYFCASSLGLEPPYEQYFGPGTRLTVT.

The table lists this clone with a few counts. This chain links TRBV28 with TRBJ2-2; D is ambiguous. The CDR3 totals 12 residues. The germline V gene encodes CDR1 MDHEN and CDR2 SYDVKM. Trimming took off 6 bases at V and 7 bases at J, with 9 bases between the two ends. CDR3 sequence (DNA): TGTGCCAGCAGCCTCAAACACGGGGAGCTGTTTTTT. Its translation: CASSLKHGELFF.

The chain carries TRBV7-8 and TRBJ2-1; TRBD2 matches 10 bases. After removal of 6 bases from V and 5 bases from J, the junction contained 10 bases not matched to a gene. Germline assignment: CDR1 SGHVS and CDR2 FQNEAQ. The CDR3 runs to 16 residues. This CDR3 reads CASRSFGLAGDNEQFF. The DNA of the CDR3 is TGTGCCAGCAGAAGCTTTGGTCTAGCGGGAGACAATGAGCAGTTCTTC.

In nucleotides, the CDR3 is TGTGCCAGCAGCTTAGACTTCTCTCCTCGGACAGATACGCAGTATTTT. It encodes CASSLDFSPRTDTQYF. The chain combines TRBV11-2 with TRBJ2-3; D is undetermined. Germline V gene sequence: CDR1 SGHAT, CDR2 FQNNGV. The CDR3 totals 16 residues. Trimming took off 0 bases at V and 3 bases at J, with 13 bases between the two ends.

V and J are TRBV6-6 and TRBJ2-2; TRBD2 is a possible D gene (6 bases). V dropped 2 bases and J dropped 7 bases, with 11 bases sitting between them. The CDR3 extends over 14 amino acids. The germline V gene has CDR1 MNHNY and CDR2 SVGAGI (reference sequence). The CDR3 region has the DNA TGTGCCAGCAGTTACGGGGGAGGTATCGGGGAGCTGTTTTTT. Its protein is CASSYGGGIGELFF.

The chain uses TRBV2 and TRBJ1-3, with a tentative D call TRBD1 (6 bases). This CDR3 has 12 amino acids. Trimming shortened V by 11 bases and J by 4 bases, and 12 bases separated the two germline ends. Germline-derived CDR1 and CDR2 are SNHLY and FYNNEI. CDR3 amino acids: CAFGTQGNTIYF. The CDR3, as DNA: TGTGCCTTTGGGACACAAGGAAACACCATATATTTT.

The chain recombines TRBV10-3 with TRBJ2-7, with D perhaps TRBD2 (6 bases). The CDR3 contains 14 residues. Germline CDR1 reads ENHRY; CDR2 reads SYGVKD. V was trimmed by 2 bases and J by 2 bases, leaving 10 bases between them. The CDR3 DNA reads TGTGCCATCAGTGAGGGGGGGAGCACCTACGAGCAGTACTTC. This sequence encodes CAISEGGSTYEQYF.

The chain recombines TRBV7-2 with TRBJ2-5; D not certain. Germline values: CDR1 SGHTA, CDR2 FQGNSA. V was clipped by 5 bases and J by 5 bases, with 6 bases between them. CDR3 length: 11 residues. In DNA, the CDR3 is TGTGCCAGCAGCCAGATGGAGACCCAGTACTTC. This gives the protein CASSQMETQYF.

The chain couples TRBV5-1 to TRBJ2-7; TRBD2 is a possible D gene (6 bases). This CDR3 is 14 amino acids long. V was trimmed by 5 bases and J by 0 bases, leaving 12 bases between them. From germline, CDR1 is SGHRS and CDR2 YFSETQ. CDR3 sequence: CASSSGLRSYEQYF. Here the CDR3 DNA reads TGCGCCAGCAGTTCGGGACTTCGCTCCTACGAGCAGTACTTC.

The table lists this clone with a count of one. The chain is built from TRBV1 and TRBJ2-5; no DNA check was done on the table's D call, TRBD2. TRBV1 is given as a pseudogene. The CDR3 runs 15 residues. CDR3 sequence reads: CTSGRLAGFGETQYF. The CDR3 coding sequence is TGCACCAGCGGACGACTAGCGGGGTTCGGGGAGACCCAGTACTTC.

This clone came up a few times. The chain has TRBV30 and TRBJ2-1; 7 bases fit TRBD2. Trimming cost V 7 bases and J 0 bases; bases outside gene matches: 3. Germline CDR1 is GTSNPN and CDR2 is SVGIG (reference sequence). The CDR3 extends over 13 amino acids. The chain's CDR3 is CAYTSASYNEQFF. CDR3 DNA sequence: TGTGCCTACACTAGCGCCTCCTACAATGAGCAGTTCTTC.

J is TRBJ1-2 and V is TRBV4-2; no firm D call. The CDR3 is 13 amino acids. V was trimmed by 0 bases and J by 8 bases, leaving 10 bases between them. Germline CDR1 LGHNA, CDR2 YNFKEQ. CDR3 sequence reads: CASSQEPGRGYTF. The CDR3 nucleotides are TGTGCCAGCAGCCAAGAACCCGGCAGAGGCTACACCTTC.